This paragraph reports one TCR beta chain. This record belongs to a study of CD8 T cells in Susac syndrome. Germline CDR1 MNHEY, CDR2 SMNVEV (reference sequence). Losses at the gene ends were 5 bases for V and 5 bases for J; bases not matched to a gene: 2. This CDR3 is built from 13 residues. RNA totalling about 0.45 to 1 ug underwent reverse transcription with random hexamers. MiXCR was run by TCRdb on the immunoSEQ multiplex PCR reads, yielding one entry per CDR3 protein. In the table there are approximately 260,000 distinct CDR3 sequences, 90% to 96% of which are singletons. The CD8+ and CD4+ T cells were isolated magnetically using a negative isolation approach, whereas the TEMRA cells were enriched by FACS.

The TCR comes from a human donor with Susac syndrome. This chain uses TRBV27 with TRBJ2-7, with 11 bases lining up with TRBD1. Material: CD4+ T cells from PBMCs. The CDR3 DNA is TGTGCCAGCAGTCGGGACAGGGGGGACGAGCAGTACTTC. Translated: CASSRDRGDEQYF.